This paragraph covers one T cell receptor (beta chain) sequence. What it recognizes is unknown. Clones were sequenced by immunoSEQ multiplex PCR, and TCRdb holds only the in-frame ones, with some missing. The table has fewer than 90,000 clones, under 85% seen once; the top ten hold 3.5%. This record belongs to a study of early stage breast cancer tumors. Overall study findings and caveats: Commonly generated sequences made up most enriched TCRB sequences shared between patients. Compared with adjacent normal breast, tumors showed approximately 2.5-fold denser, more clonal T cells.

CDR3 length: 14 amino acids. Germline V gene lookup returns CDR1 SGHTA and CDR2 FQGNSA. The V and J ends lost 1 base and 6 bases respectively, with 12 bases between them. The chain uses TRBV7-2 and TRBJ1-1; D ambiguous. The sequencing input was blood. The sequence was collected from a person aged 55 to 70 with breast cancer. Here the CDR3 reads CASSLVPHGSEAFF. CDR3 DNA sequence: TGTGCCAGCAGCTTAGTACCCCATGGGTCTGAAGCTTTCTTT.